This T cell receptor (beta chain) was retrieved from a study of Graves' ophthalmopathy and Graves' hyperthyroidism. The J segment lost 4 bases and the V segment lost 4 bases, leaving 10 bases of the junction unmatched. The length of the CDR3 is 15 residues. The germline V gene encodes CDR1 MNHNS and CDR2 SASEGT. Notes on the study in general: Ophthalmopathy progression was predicted by the model at approximately 71% sensitivity and 72.22% specificity.

This clonotype was found many times. As yet, its antigen is unknown. Beta-chain TCR CDR3 regions were amplified from RNA transcripts. HTBI primers served in a first-round RT-PCR, which a second-round multiplex PCR followed. TCRdb re-derived calls from the multiplex PCR reads in MiXCR, one entry per CDR3 protein. Of fewer than 650,000 distinct CDR3 sequences listed, 22% are singletons. Diagnostic conclusions were grounded in clinical symptoms, serum thyroxine, TRAb, thyroid ultrasound and orbital computed tomography. The source of this sequence is a woman between 18 and 30 years old with stable Graves' hyperthyroidism. Some clones in this sample may be carry-over from other donors' samples. Sequencing was carried out using peripheral blood. The chain carries TRBV6-1 and TRBJ2-7; TRBD2 aligns across 7 bases. Here the CDR3 reads CASSVTGTGRYEQYF. In DNA, the CDR3 is TGTGCCAGCAGTGTAACCGGGACCGGGAGGTACGAGCAGTACTTC.